This is a list of T cell receptor beta chains from one sample in a study of blood T cell repertoires in COVID-19. Repertoires were generated with immunoSEQ multiplex PCR, while TCRdb's copy carries only in-frame clones and drops some. Here the sample spans 120,000 or so clones, roughly 85% being singletons. The material sequenced was peripheral blood. These receptors all stem from a human donor in a cohort sampled during active COVID-19. The CDR3 runs from the conserved cysteine through the conserved F or W. D genes are given only for firm matches. Expanded clones are given a class, and other clones once, few, many or no size at all.

CDR3 protein,CDR3 DNA,J gene,V gene,clone size,D gene
CASSSTGGVMRNTIYF,TGTGCCAGCAGTTCCACAGGGGGCGTAATGAGAAACACCATATATTTT,TRBJ1-3,TRBV27,NA,TRBD1
CASTPGLENTEAFF,TGTGCCAGCACCCCGGGACTGGAGAACACTGAAGCTTTCTTT,TRBJ1-1,TRBV3-1/TRBV3-2,NA,NA
CASSSPTSGSPSYEQYF,TGTGCCAGCAGCTCCCCGACTAGCGGGAGTCCCTCCTACGAGCAGTACTTC,TRBJ2-7,TRBV7-9,NA,TRBD2
CATSRGLLRGAGRRLVLEAFF,TGTGCCACCAGCAGAGGACTCCTCCGGGGTGCGGGCAGGCGGCTTGTTCTTGAAGCTTTCTTT,TRBJ1-1,TRBV15,NA,NA
CASSSEQGILLGYTF,TGTGCCAGCAGTTCCGAACAGGGGATACTGCTTGGCTACACCTTC,TRBJ1-2,TRBV28,NA,TRBD1
CASSLLNSGANVLTF,TGTGCCAGCAGCCTACTCAACTCTGGGGCCAACGTCCTGACTTTC,TRBJ2-6,TRBV13,NA,NA
CASNLGGDNQPQHF,TGTGCCAGCAACCTGGGGGGGGACAATCAGCCCCAGCATTTT,TRBJ1-5,TRBV2,NA,NA
CASSQEGQGNTDTQYF,TGCGCCAGCAGCCAAGAAGGACAGGGGAACACAGATACGCAGTATTTT,TRBJ2-3,TRBV4-1,NA,TRBD1
CASSIDSARRENIQYF,TGTGCCAGTAGTATAGACAGCGCCCGCCGAGAAAACATTCAGTACTTC,TRBJ2-4,TRBV19,NA,NA
CASSLESGSLYNEQFF,TGTGCCAGCAGCCTGGAGAGCGGGAGTCTCTACAATGAGCAGTTCTTC,TRBJ2-1,TRBV9,NA,TRBD2
CASSTPGGGYTF,TGTGCCAGCAGCACCCCAGGGGGCGGCTACACCTTC,TRBJ1-2,TRBV11-2,few,TRBD1
CASSLSFLTSGSDEQFF,TGTGCCAGCAGCTTATCCTTTCTGACTAGCGGGAGCGATGAGCAGTTCTTC,TRBJ2-1,TRBV11-3,NA,TRBD2
CASSFMGTSGSEQYF,TGTGCCAGCAGCTTTATGGGGACTAGCGGGAGCGAGCAGTACTTC,TRBJ2-7,TRBV11-2,few,TRBD2
CASSSLAGGPQETQYF,TGTGCCAGCAGCTCCTTAGCGGGGGGGCCCCAAGAGACCCAGTACTTC,TRBJ2-5,TRBV7-9,NA,TRBD2
CASSYGESALSYEQYF,TGTGCCAGCAGTTACGGAGAGAGTGCCCTCTCCTACGAGCAGTACTTC,TRBJ2-7,TRBV6-2/TRBV6-3,once,NA
CASSASTSGGTDTQYF,TGTGCCAGCAGCGCCTCGACTAGCGGGGGGACAGATACGCAGTATTTT,TRBJ2-3,TRBV9,NA,TRBD2
CASNLGREETQYF,TGTGCCAGCAACTTGGGCAGGGAAGAGACCCAGTACTTC,TRBJ2-5,TRBV28,NA,NA
CASSAVAGGTDTQYF,TGTGCCAGCAGCGCTGTAGCGGGGGGGACAGATACGCAGTATTTT,TRBJ2-3,TRBV7-6,NA,TRBD2
CAWVPSGGVWNEQFF,TGTGCCTGGGTCCCTTCCGGGGGGGTTTGGAATGAGCAGTTCTTC,TRBJ2-1,TRBV30,NA,TRBD2
CASSGPGRAQHF,TGTGCCAGCAGCGGTCCCGGCCGGGCCCAGCATTTT,TRBJ1-5,TRBV28,NA,NA
CASSPRSWAGEASYEQYF,TGTGCCAGTAGTCCACGGTCGTGGGCAGGGGAAGCCTCGTACGAGCAGTACTTC,TRBJ2-7,TRBV19,NA,NA
CASRPGIRDPLHF,TGTGCCAGCAGACCAGGGATACGAGATCCCCTCCACTTT,TRBJ1-6,TRBV28,NA,NA
CASSNPRNTEAFF,TGTGCCAGCAGTAACCCCAGGAACACTGAAGCTTTCTTT,TRBJ1-1,TRBV6-6,few,NA
CASSEAEYTYSNQPQHF,TGTGCCAGCAGTGAAGCTGAGTATACCTATAGCAATCAGCCCCAGCATTTT,TRBJ1-5,TRBV6-1,many,NA
CASSGGFVEETQYF,TGTGCCAGCTCCGGGGGGTTTGTAGAAGAGACCCAGTACTTC,TRBJ2-5,TRBV18,NA,TRBD2
CASSLLMGAGEQYF,TGTGCCAGCAGCCTTCTTATGGGGGCTGGCGAGCAGTACTTC,TRBJ2-7,TRBV9,NA,NA
CASSQNSYEQYF,TGTGCCAGCAGCCAGAACTCCTACGAGCAGTACTTC,TRBJ2-7,TRBV6-5,NA,NA
CASSLYSEDNEQFF,TGTGCCAGCAGTTTATATTCAGAGGACAATGAGCAGTTCTTC,TRBJ2-1,TRBV27,NA,NA
CASSTRGQRHYGYTF,TGTGCCAGCAGCACCCGGGGACAGCGACACTATGGCTACACCTTC,TRBJ1-2,TRBV28,NA,TRBD1
CASSLEMRNSPLHF,TGTGCCAGCAGTTTAGAGATGCGGAATTCACCCCTCCACTTT,TRBJ1-6,TRBV28,NA,NA
CASSSWGSGASFNEQFF,TGTGCCAGCAGCTCGTGGGGGAGCGGGGCCTCATTCAATGAGCAGTTCTTC,TRBJ2-1,TRBV11-2,NA,TRBD2
CASSPNRDSDGYTF,TGTGCCAGCAGCCCAAACCGGGACAGCGATGGCTACACCTTC,TRBJ1-2,TRBV7-2,NA,TRBD1
CASSLVLGVRKPSSYNEQFF,TGTGCCAGCAGCTTGGTTCTCGGGGTCCGGAAACCAAGCTCCTACAATGAGCAGTTCTTC,TRBJ2-1,TRBV5-5,once,NA
CASSRQPYGYTF,TGTGCCAGCAGTAGACAGCCCTATGGCTACACCTTC,TRBJ1-2,TRBV28,NA,NA
CASSLEWAGGRGYTF,TGTGCCAGCAGCTTAGAATGGGCAGGGGGTCGAGGCTACACCTTC,TRBJ1-2,TRBV7-2,many,TRBD1
CATSVPGSYGYTF,TGTGCCACCAGTGTCCCCGGTTCCTATGGCTACACCTTC,TRBJ1-2,TRBV24-1,few,NA
CASTHRSNQPQHF,TGTGCCAGTACTCACAGGTCCAATCAGCCCCAGCATTTT,TRBJ1-5,TRBV19,many,NA
CASSPTNRGGYGYTF,TGCGCCAGCAGCCCAACAAACCGGGGAGGGTATGGCTACACCTTC,TRBJ1-2,TRBV4-1,NA,NA
CASSSRGAGANVLTF,TGTGCCAGCAGCTCGCGGGGTGCCGGGGCCAACGTCCTGACTTTC,TRBJ2-6,TRBV7-2,NA,NA
CASSELAQLVGRSSGNTIYF,TGTGCCAGCAGTGAACTCGCTCAGCTAGTCGGCCGATCCTCTGGAAACACCATATATTTT,TRBJ1-3,TRBV6-1,NA,NA
CASSSLDGGGGYTF,TGTGCCAGCAGTTCCCTTGATGGGGGCGGTGGCTACACCTTC,TRBJ1-2,TRBV27,once,NA
CASGGQGGDYGYTF,TGTGCCAGCGGGGGACAGGGGGGAGACTATGGCTACACCTTC,TRBJ1-2,TRBV9,NA,TRBD1
CASSVDSPTGELFF,TGTGCCAGCAGCGTGGACAGTCCCACCGGGGAGCTGTTTTTT,TRBJ2-2,TRBV5-4,once,NA
CASSLSQGNTEAFF,TGCGCCAGCAGCTTGTCTCAGGGGAACACTGAAGCTTTCTTT,TRBJ1-1,TRBV5-1,NA,NA
CATSDPTSGGAPDTQYF,TGTGCCACCAGTGATCCAACTAGCGGGGGGGCCCCAGATACGCAGTATTTT,TRBJ2-3,TRBV24-1,NA,TRBD2
CASSSFRRGYNEQFF,TGTGCCAGCAGTTCCTTTAGGCGGGGATACAATGAGCAGTTCTTC,TRBJ2-1,TRBV28,NA,NA
CASTIRGGEQFF,TGTGCCAGCACCATTAGAGGGGGTGAGCAGTTCTTC,TRBJ2-1,TRBV6-6,NA,NA